This TCR beta chain was documented in a study of blood T cells in healthy people across ages. This clonotype was seen only a few times. A second roughly 7 to 12 cycle PCR used barcoded and J-beta primers. Using its own MiXCR run on the 5' RACE reads, TCRdb lists one record per CDR3 protein. The table records around 1.7 million distinct CDR3 sequences, 28% of them present only once. This CDR3 spans 13 amino acids. The trim removed 8 bases at V and 0 bases at J, leaving 3 bases unmatched. CDR1 is SNHLY, CDR2 FYNNEI, per germline. This receptor was identified in a woman aged 25 to 39 in good health. The rearrangement uses TRBV2 and TRBJ1-2; 7 bases line up with TRBD1. Sequencing input: blood. Here the CDR3 DNA reads TGTGCCAGCGGGACAGAAGCTAACTATGGCTACACCTTC. Translation: CASGTEANYGYTF. The variable domain in full, with the rest retrieved from reference TRBV2 and TRBJ1-2, is EPEVTQTPSHQVTQMGQEVILRCVPISNHLYFYWYRQILGQKVEFLVSFYNNEISEKSEIFDDQFSVERPDGSNFTLKIRSTKLEDSAMYFCASGTEANYGYTFGSGTRLTVV.